The 31 T cell receptor beta chains listed next were all sequenced from one sample in a study of OX40 agonist ivuxolimab in advanced cancers. The data were produced by immunoSEQ multiplex PCR, yet TCRdb's version contains in-frame clones alone and is incomplete. The sample contains tens of thousands of clones, roughly 91% of which appear only once. Here the sequenced sample was CD4+ or CD8+ T cells sorted from blood, taken in a trial of the OX40 agonist ivuxolimab. The receptor set was obtained from an adult with an advanced solid tumor such as melanoma, head and neck, liver or kidney cancer.

This clone was seen at least ten times. V gene TRBV5-6 combines with J gene TRBJ2-7; weak D call: TRBD1 (6 bases). The CDR3 consists of 12 residues. CDR1 is SGHDT and CDR2 is YYEEEE in the germline V gene. The V and J ends lost 2 bases and 7 bases respectively, with 10 bases between them. CDR3 sequence: CASSFDRSEQYF. The CDR3 coding sequence is TGTGCCAGCAGCTTTGACAGGTCAGAGCAGTACTTC.

This clone appeared once. For the CDR3, the DNA is TGTGCCAGCAGCTTAGGGGTTCGGACTAGCACAGATACGCAGTATTTT. Amino acid sequence: CASSLGVRTSTDTQYF. The J gene is TRBJ2-3, the V gene TRBV7-2; maybe TRBD2 (5 bases). This CDR3 has 16 residues. Germline CDR1 reads SGHTA; CDR2 reads FQGNSA. Trimming cost V 1 base and J 0 bases, with 11 bases left between them.

This sequence joins TRBV6-5 and TRBJ2-7; tentative D call: TRBD2 (6 bases). The CDR3 length is 14 residues. Germline CDR1 is MNHEY and CDR2 is SVGAGI. V lost 6 bases and J 3 bases, leaving 15 bases between the germline ends. CDR3 DNA: TGTGCCAGCAGAGAAAAGACTAGTATCTACGAGCAGTACTTC. Encoded protein: CASREKTSIYEQYF.

This chain uses TRBV2 with TRBJ2-1, with a tentative D call TRBD1 (6 bases). V was trimmed by 6 bases and J by 3 bases, leaving 12 bases between them. The CDR3 has 14 residues. Germline V CDR1 and CDR2: SNHLY, FYNNEI. The CDR3 spells CASRLGTYYNEQFF. The CDR3 nucleotides are TGTGCCAGCAGGCTCGGGACATACTACAATGAGCAGTTCTTC.

V is TRBV15 and J is TRBJ2-1, with D unclear. Germline CDR1 and CDR2: LNHNV and YYDKDF (reference sequence). CDR3 size: 13 residues. V was trimmed by 3 bases and J by 10 bases, leaving 13 bases between them. CDR3 nucleotide sequence: TGTGCCACCAGCAGGTCACCGAACGTCGAGCAGTTCTTC. It yields the protein CATSRSPNVEQFF.

This chain uses TRBV19 with TRBJ1-5; possibly TRBD1 for D (5 bases). CDR1 and CDR2 (germline): LNHDA, SQIVND (reference sequence). Trimming stripped 3 bases from V and 0 bases from J, with 9 bases between. The CDR3 extends over 15 amino acids. Written as DNA, the CDR3 is TGTGCCAGTAGTATGACAGAGTATAGCAATCAGCCCCAGCATTTT. Translated: CASSMTEYSNQPQHF.

This chain joins TRBV15 and TRBJ2-7, with 10 bases lining up with TRBD2. The CDR3 consists of 16 residues. V shed 0 bases and J 3 bases; nucleotides not matched to a gene: 5. Per germline, CDR1 LNHNV and CDR2 YYDKDF (reference sequence). In nucleotides, the CDR3 is TGTGCCACCAGCAGAGACCCACTAGCGGGATTCTACGAGCAGTACTTC. Residues: CATSRDPLAGFYEQYF. The whole variable domain, remainder taken from reference TRBV15 and TRBJ2-7, is DAMVIQNPRYQVTQFGKPVTLSCSQTLNHNVMYWYQQKSSQAPKLLFHYYDKDFNNEADTPDNFQSRRPNTSFCFLDIRSPGLGDTAMYLCATSRDPLAGFYEQYFGPGTRLTVT.

The gene calls are TRBV30 and TRBJ2-2, with D perhaps given as TRBD1 or TRBD2 (5 bases each). The CDR3 spans 12 residues. From germline, CDR1 is GTSNPN and CDR2 SVGIG (reference sequence). For the CDR3, the DNA is TGTAAGGCTGGGACCCTGAGCGGGGAGCTGTTTTTT. It specifies CKAGTLSGELFF.

The CDR3 here is CASSFGPEDTGELFF. CDR3 sequence (DNA): TGTGCCAGCAGCTTCGGACCAGAGGACACCGGGGAGCTGTTTTTT. This chain links TRBV5-4 with TRBJ2-2; D gene ambiguous. Trimming removed 2 bases at V and 3 bases at J, with 11 bases between. Per the germline V gene, CDR1 is SGHNT and CDR2 is YYREEE (reference sequence). The CDR3 extends over 15 amino acids.

The V call is TRBV5-1, the J call TRBJ1-4; 10 positions match TRBD1. This CDR3 region has 18 residues. Losses at the gene ends were 8 bases for V and 0 bases for J; bases not matched to a gene: 13. Germline V gives CDR1 SGHRS, CDR2 YFSETQ. The DNA of the CDR3 is TGCGCCAGTTCTTACTTGACAGGGGGCCTATCAACTAATGAAAAACTGTTTTTT. This gives the protein CASSYLTGGLSTNEKLFF.

The V and J genes are TRBV6-5 and TRBJ2-3; D may correspond to TRBD1 or TRBD2 (5 bases each). This CDR3 spans 14 amino acids. Germline V lookup: CDR1 MNHEY, CDR2 SVGAGI. V shed 8 bases and J shed 5 bases, with 17 bases lying between them. CDR3: CASESGALGDTQYF. CDR3 DNA: TGTGCCAGCGAATCCGGGGCGCTTGGAGATACGCAGTATTTT.

The rearrangement uses TRBV20-1 and TRBJ2-7; D uncertain. The CDR3 totals 11 residues. From germline, CDR1 is DFQATT and CDR2 SNEGSKA (reference sequence). The V and J ends lost 5 bases and 5 bases respectively, with 10 bases between them. The CDR3 DNA is TGCAGTGCTCTAGAGGTTAACGAGCAGTACTTC. Translation: CSALEVNEQYF.

CDR3 bases: TGTGCCAGTACCCAGGGATTGGGCACTGAAGCTTTCTTT. Translating gives CASTQGLGTEAFF. The V and J genes are TRBV19 and TRBJ1-1; perhaps TRBD1 as D (5 bases). Per the germline V gene, CDR1 is LNHDA and CDR2 is SQIVND (reference sequence). The CDR3 is 13 residues long. V was pared by 7 bases and J by 4 bases, with 13 bases between. The whole variable domain, filled in from reference TRBV19 and TRBJ1-1, reads DGGITQSPKYLFRKEGQNVTLSCEQNLNHDAMYWYRQDPGQGLRLIYYSQIVNDFQKGDIAEGYSVSREKKESFPLTVTSAQKNPTAFYLCASTQGLGTEAFFGQGTRLTVV.

This clone appeared a few times. The CDR3 sequence: CASSLLDYSYEQYF. CDR3 bases: TGTGCCAGCAGCTTACTCGACTATTCCTACGAGCAGTACTTC. This chain connects TRBV11-1 to TRBJ2-7; tentatively, D is TRBD2 (5 bases). V was clipped by 2 bases and J by 1 base, with 9 bases between them. The germline V gene encodes CDR1 SGHAT and CDR2 FQDESV (reference sequence). The CDR3 runs to 14 residues.

The chain joins TRBV18 to TRBJ2-2, with 10 bases aligning to TRBD2. After removal of 0 bases from V and 4 bases from J, the junction contained 5 bases not matched to a gene. This CDR3 has 17 amino acids. Per germline, CDR1 KGHSH and CDR2 LQKENI. The CDR3 here is CASSPPSSGSITGELFF. The CDR3 region has the DNA TGTGCCAGCTCACCACCTTCTAGCGGGAGTATCACCGGGGAGCTGTTTTTT.

J is TRBJ2-7 and V is TRBV29-1, with TRBD1 matching 7 bases. The V gene's germline CDR1 is SQVTM and CDR2 ANQGSEA. V was pared by 8 bases and J by 3 bases, with 7 bases of the junction left unmatched. There are 12 residues in the CDR3. The CDR3 DNA reads TGCAGCTTTACTCGACAGGGCTACGAGCAGTACTTC. It encodes CSFTRQGYEQYF.

J is TRBJ2-1 and V is TRBV7-9, with D unclear. The germline CDR1 and CDR2 sequences are SEHNR and FQNEAQ (reference sequence). This CDR3 comprises 18 residues. Deletions cut 1 base from V and 0 bases from J, with 16 bases between. This CDR3 reads CASSLEVGDLSSYNEQFF. The CDR3, as DNA: TGTGCCAGCAGCTTAGAAGTTGGGGATCTGAGCTCCTACAATGAGCAGTTCTTC.

This rearrangement joins TRBV18 to TRBJ2-3, with D maybe TRBD2 (6 bases). V lost 10 bases, J lost 1 base, and 15 bases lay in between. CDR3 length: 14 residues. Germline values: CDR1 KGHSH, CDR2 LQKENI. The CDR3 loop is CATGPGDGTDTQYF. In DNA, the CDR3 is TGTGCCACAGGTCCGGGGGATGGCACAGATACGCAGTATTTT.

The rearrangement links TRBV7-9 to TRBJ2-1, with TRBD2 matching over 14 bases. The germline CDR1 and CDR2 sequences are SEHNR and FQNEAQ (reference sequence). V dropped 6 bases and J dropped 0; count of bases not matched to a gene: 4. The CDR3 extends over 17 amino acids. CDR3 region: CASRPGTSGSSYNEQFF. The CDR3 DNA sequence: TGTGCCAGCAGGCCAGGGACTAGCGGGAGCTCCTACAATGAGCAGTTCTTC.

The rearrangement links TRBV27 to TRBJ2-5; 9 bases align to TRBD2. This CDR3 has 15 amino acids. Trimming cost V 4 bases and J 2 bases; bases outside gene matches: 5. Per the germline V gene, CDR1 is MNHEY and CDR2 is SMNVEV (reference sequence). The CDR3 is CASSSTSGEQETQYF. The DNA of the CDR3 is TGTGCCAGCAGTTCGACTAGCGGAGAACAAGAGACCCAGTACTTC.

The chain is built from TRBV9 and TRBJ2-2; 7 nucleotides match TRBD1. CDR3 length: 18 residues. The V segment lost 4 bases and the J segment 0 bases; nucleotides outside the gene matches: 12. Germline V gene data show CDR1 as SGDLS and CDR2 as YYNGEE. Written as DNA, the CDR3 is TGTGCCAGCAGCCCCTCTCTAGCAGGGACAGCGAACACCGGGGAGCTGTTTTTT. It specifies CASSPSLAGTANTGELFF.

This clone was observed a handful of times. V is TRBV6-5 and J is TRBJ1-2; 9 bases are shared with TRBD1. J was trimmed by 7 bases and V by 4 bases; bases with no gene match: 4. The length of the CDR3 is 13 residues. The V gene's germline CDR1 is MNHEY and CDR2 SVGAGI. CDR3 in amino acids: CASSLGTGTGYTF. In nucleotides, the CDR3 is TGTGCCAGCAGTTTAGGGACAGGGACTGGCTACACCTTC.

This clone showed up just a few times. The chain couples TRBV7-9 to TRBJ2-2; D is ambiguous. The CDR3 length is 14 residues. Germline values: CDR1 SEHNR, CDR2 FQNEAQ (reference sequence). V shed 2 bases and J shed 1 base, with 5 bases lying between them. CDR3 nucleotide sequence: TGTGCCAGCAGCTTAACTGGGAACACCGGGGAGCTGTTTTTT. Translating gives CASSLTGNTGELFF.

This chain links TRBV7-2 with TRBJ1-5; the D is unclear. CDR1 and CDR2 from the germline V gene are SGHTA and FQGNSA. The CDR3 loop spans 15 amino acids. Trimming took off 1 base at V and 2 bases at J, with 9 bases between the two ends. CDR3 nucleotide sequence: TGTGCCAGCAGCTTAGGAGGCCTGGGCAATCAGCCCCAGCATTTT. Protein sequence: CASSLGGLGNQPQHF.

This clone was observed once. This sequence joins TRBV5-1 and TRBJ2-2; the match to TRBD2 covers 8 bases. J gave up 0 bases and V 0 bases, and 4 bases lay outside the gene matches. Germline CDR1 is SGHRS and CDR2 is YFSETQ. CDR3 length: 17 residues. Here the CDR3 DNA reads TGCGCCAGCAGCTTGGAACTAGCGGAGTCGAACACCGGGGAGCTGTTTTTT. Its protein product is CASSLELAESNTGELFF.

The V and J genes are TRBV9 and TRBJ2-7, with 8 bases fitting TRBD2. The CDR3 has 13 residues. Germline V lookup: CDR1 SGDLS, CDR2 YYNGEE. V trimming: 4 bases; J trimming: 6 bases; junction bases outside the gene matches: 6. Written as DNA, the CDR3 is TGTGCCAGCAGCTCCCGGGAGGGCGCCGAGCAGTACTTC. Protein sequence: CASSSREGAEQYF.

V gene TRBV7-2 combines with J gene TRBJ1-3, with TRBD1 matching 7 bases. After removal of 5 bases from V and 3 bases from J, the junction contained 4 bases not matched to a gene. The germline gives CDR1 SGHTA, CDR2 FQGNSA. This CDR3 contains 14 residues. CDR3 bases: TGTGCCAGCAGCCCGACAGGGAGTGGAAACACCATATATTTT. Amino acid sequence: CASSPTGSGNTIYF.

The gene calls are TRBV27 and TRBJ1-6; 7 positions match TRBD1. The CDR3 extends over 13 amino acids. Germline V lookup: CDR1 MNHEY, CDR2 SMNVEV (reference sequence). J lost 8 bases, V lost 3 bases, and 1 base had no gene match. This CDR3 is CASSFQGDSPLHF. CDR3 coding DNA: TGTGCCAGCAGTTTCCAGGGGGATTCACCCCTCCACTTT.

This clone came up once. V and J are TRBV4-1 and TRBJ1-5; D gene ambiguous. The V gene lost 1 base and the J gene lost 6 bases, with 19 bases spanning the gap. The germline CDR1 and CDR2 sequences are MGHRA and YSYEKL. The CDR3 runs 17 residues. CDR3: CASSQGNRGKIGQPQHF. Written as DNA, the CDR3 is TGCGCCAGCAGCCAAGGAAACCGAGGGAAGATTGGTCAGCCCCAGCATTTT.

The chain uses TRBV9 and TRBJ1-3, with no clear D. The CDR3 contains 14 residues. Germline values: CDR1 SGDLS, CDR2 YYNGEE. V lost 4 bases, J lost 2 bases, and 10 bases lay in between. CDR3 loop: CASSFGGAGNTIYF. For the CDR3, the DNA is TGTGCCAGCAGCTTCGGTGGGGCTGGAAACACCATATATTTT.

The chain joins TRBV29-1 to TRBJ2-5, with 7 bases matching TRBD1. Per the germline V gene, CDR1 is SQVTM and CDR2 is ANQGSEA. The CDR3 totals 14 residues. V lost 4 bases, J lost 4 bases, and 9 bases stayed unmatched. CDR3 region: CSVGFWAGGETQYF. The CDR3 bases are TGCAGCGTTGGATTTTGGGCAGGGGGAGAGACCCAGTACTTC.